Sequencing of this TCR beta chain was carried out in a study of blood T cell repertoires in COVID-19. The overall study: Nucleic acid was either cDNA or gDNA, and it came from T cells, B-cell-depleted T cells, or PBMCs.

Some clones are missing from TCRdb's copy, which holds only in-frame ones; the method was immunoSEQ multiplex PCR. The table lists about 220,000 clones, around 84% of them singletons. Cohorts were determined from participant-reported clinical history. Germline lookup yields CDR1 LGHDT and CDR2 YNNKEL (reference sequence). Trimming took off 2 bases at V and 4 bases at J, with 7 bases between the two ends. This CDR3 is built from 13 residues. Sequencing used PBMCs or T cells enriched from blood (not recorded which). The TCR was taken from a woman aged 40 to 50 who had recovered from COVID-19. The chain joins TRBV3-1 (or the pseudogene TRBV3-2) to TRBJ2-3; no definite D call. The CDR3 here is CASSQSRPDTQYF. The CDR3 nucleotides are TGTGCCAGCAGCCAATCTAGGCCAGATACGCAGTATTTT.